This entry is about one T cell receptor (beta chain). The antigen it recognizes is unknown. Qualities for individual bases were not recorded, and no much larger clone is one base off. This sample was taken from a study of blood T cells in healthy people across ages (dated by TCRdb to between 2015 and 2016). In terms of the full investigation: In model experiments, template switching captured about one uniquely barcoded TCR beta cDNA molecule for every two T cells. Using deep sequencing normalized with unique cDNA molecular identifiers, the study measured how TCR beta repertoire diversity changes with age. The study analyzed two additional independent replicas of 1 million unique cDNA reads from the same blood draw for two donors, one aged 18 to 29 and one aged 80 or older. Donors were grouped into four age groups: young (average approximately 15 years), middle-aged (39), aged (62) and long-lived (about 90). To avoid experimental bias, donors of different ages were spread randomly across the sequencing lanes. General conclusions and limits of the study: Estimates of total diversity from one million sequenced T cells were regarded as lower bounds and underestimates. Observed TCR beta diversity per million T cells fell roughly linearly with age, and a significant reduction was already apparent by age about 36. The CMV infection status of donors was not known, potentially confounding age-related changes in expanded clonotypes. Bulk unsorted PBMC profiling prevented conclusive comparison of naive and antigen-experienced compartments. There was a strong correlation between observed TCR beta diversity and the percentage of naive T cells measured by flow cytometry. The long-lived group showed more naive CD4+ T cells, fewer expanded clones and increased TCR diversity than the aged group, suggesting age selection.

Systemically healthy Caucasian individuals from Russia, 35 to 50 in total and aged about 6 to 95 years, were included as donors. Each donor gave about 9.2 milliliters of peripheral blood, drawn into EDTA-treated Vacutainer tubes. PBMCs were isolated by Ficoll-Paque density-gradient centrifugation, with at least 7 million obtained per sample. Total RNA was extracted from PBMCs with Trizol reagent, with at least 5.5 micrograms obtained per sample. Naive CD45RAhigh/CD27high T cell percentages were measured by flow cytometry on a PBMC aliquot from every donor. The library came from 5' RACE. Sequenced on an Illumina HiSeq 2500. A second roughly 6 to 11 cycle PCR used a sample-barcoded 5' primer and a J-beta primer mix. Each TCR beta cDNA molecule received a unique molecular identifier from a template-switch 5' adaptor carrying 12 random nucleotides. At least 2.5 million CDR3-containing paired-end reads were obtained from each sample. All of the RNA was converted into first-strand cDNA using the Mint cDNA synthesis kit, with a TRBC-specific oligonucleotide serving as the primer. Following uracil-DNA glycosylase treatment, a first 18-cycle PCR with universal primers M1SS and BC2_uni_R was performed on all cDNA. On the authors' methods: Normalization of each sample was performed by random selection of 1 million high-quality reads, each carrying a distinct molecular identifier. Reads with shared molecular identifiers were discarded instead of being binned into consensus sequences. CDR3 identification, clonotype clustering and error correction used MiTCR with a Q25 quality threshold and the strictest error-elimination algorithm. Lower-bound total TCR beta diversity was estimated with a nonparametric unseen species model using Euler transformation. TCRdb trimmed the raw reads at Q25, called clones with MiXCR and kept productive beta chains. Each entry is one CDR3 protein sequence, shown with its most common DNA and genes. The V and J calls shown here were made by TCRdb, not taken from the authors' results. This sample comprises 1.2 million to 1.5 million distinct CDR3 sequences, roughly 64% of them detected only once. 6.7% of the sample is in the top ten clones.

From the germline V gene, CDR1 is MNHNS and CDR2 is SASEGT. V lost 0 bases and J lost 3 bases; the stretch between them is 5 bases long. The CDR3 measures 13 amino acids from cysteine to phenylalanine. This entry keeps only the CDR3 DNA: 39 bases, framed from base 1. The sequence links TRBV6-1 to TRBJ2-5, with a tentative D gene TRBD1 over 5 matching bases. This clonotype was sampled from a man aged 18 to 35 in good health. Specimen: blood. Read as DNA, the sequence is TGTGCCAGCAGTGAAGCCAGGGAAGAGACCCAGTACTTC. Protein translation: CASSEAREETQYF.